This TCR beta chain was sequenced for a study of T cell clonotyping in hematopoietic cell transplantation. Stated time point: recipient sample about 28 days before transplant, after cytoreduction. Germline V CDR1 and CDR2: MGHRA, YSYEKL. The CDR3 runs 18 residues. The trim removed 3 bases at V and 4 bases at J, leaving 16 bases unmatched. The method was immunoSEQ multiplex PCR; TCRdb's version includes in-frame clones alone and lacks a portion of them. The sample includes several thousand clones, 79% of them seen just once. The source was peripheral blood mononuclear cells, collected before stem cell transplant. J is TRBJ1-2 and V is TRBV4-1, with 8 bases lining up with TRBD1. The TCR comes from a man in his sixties with acute myeloid leukemia. Some clones in this sample may be carry-over from other donors' samples. CDR3 sequence (DNA): TGCGCCAGCAGCCACGGACAGGGCGGATTTGAGTTGAGCTATGGCTACACCTTC. The encoded protein is CASSHGQGGFELSYGYTF.